This TCR beta chain was sequenced during a study of blood T cell repertoires in COVID-19. The germline V gene encodes CDR1 MNHEY and CDR2 SVGAGI. The ends were cut back, 6 bases at V and 0 bases at J, with 12 bases in the middle. The CDR3 covers 15 residues. Clones were read by immunoSEQ multiplex PCR, and TCRdb kept only the in-frame ones, dropping some. The sample gives around 380,000 clones, 80% to 90% of which show up once; approximately 1.2% is in the top ten. The source of this sequence is a young man who had recovered from COVID-19. The sequencing input was PBMCs or T cells enriched from blood (not recorded which). The chain uses TRBV6-5 and TRBJ2-1; D may be TRBD2 (5 bases). For the CDR3, the DNA is TGTGCCAGCAGGAGGACTCCGAGCTCCTACAATGAGCAGTTCTTC. Translating it yields CASRRTPSSYNEQFF.